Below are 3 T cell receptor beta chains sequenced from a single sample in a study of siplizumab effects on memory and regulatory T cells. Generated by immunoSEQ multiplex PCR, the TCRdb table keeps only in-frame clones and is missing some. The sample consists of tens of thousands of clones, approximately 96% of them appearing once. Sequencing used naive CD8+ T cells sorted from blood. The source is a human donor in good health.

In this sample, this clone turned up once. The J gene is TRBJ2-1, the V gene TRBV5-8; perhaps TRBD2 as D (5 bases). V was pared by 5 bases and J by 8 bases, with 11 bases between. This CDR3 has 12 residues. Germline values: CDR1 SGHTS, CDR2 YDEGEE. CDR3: CASRREIDEQFF. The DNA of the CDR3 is TGTGCCAGCAGGAGGGAAATCGATGAGCAGTTCTTC.

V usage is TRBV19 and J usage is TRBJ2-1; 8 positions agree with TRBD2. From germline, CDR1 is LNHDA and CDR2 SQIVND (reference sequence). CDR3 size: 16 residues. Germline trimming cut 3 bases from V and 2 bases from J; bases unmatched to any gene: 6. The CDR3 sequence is CASSIFPGGTYNEQFF. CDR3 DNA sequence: TGTGCCAGTAGTATCTTTCCGGGGGGGACCTACAATGAGCAGTTCTTC.

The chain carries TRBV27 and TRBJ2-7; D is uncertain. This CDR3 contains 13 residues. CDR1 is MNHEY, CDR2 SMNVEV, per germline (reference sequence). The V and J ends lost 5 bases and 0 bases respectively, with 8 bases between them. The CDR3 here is CASSNGDSYEQYF. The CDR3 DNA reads TGTGCCAGCAGTAACGGAGACTCCTACGAGCAGTACTTC.